Described below is a single TCR beta chain sequence and its context. Its target is not known. Between the trimmed V and J ends, which lost 8 bases and 2 bases, there was a span of 16 bases. This CDR3 has 14 amino acids. Per germline, CDR1 SNHLY and CDR2 FYNNEI. Semi-nested PCR with Nested Universal Primer A followed constant-region reverse priming of full-length variable regions. TCRdb reprocessed the 5' RACE reads via MiXCR and lists one record per CDR3 protein. The sample has 5,500 to 6,000 distinct CDR3 sequences, roughly 31% seen once. The memory fraction was CD4+CD45RO+CD25- cells. Findings and limits, study-wide: In terms of TCR gene usage, tumor memory CD4+ T cells clustered together with blood and lymph node memory CD4+ cells, as well as with lymph node naive CD4+ cells.

The sample consisted of memory CD4+ T cells sorted from a lymph node. Described subset: memory CD4+ T cells, CD4+CD45RO+CD25-. The receptor was derived from a female donor with breast cancer. The V and J genes are TRBV2 and TRBJ2-7; D remains ambiguous. The CDR3 nucleotides read TGTGCCAGCGGGGTGACTCCCCCTACCTACGAGCAGTACTTC. Translated, it gives CASGVTPPTYEQYF. Full variable domain (outside the CDR3, taken from reference TRBV2 and TRBJ2-7): EPEVTQTPSHQVTQMGQEVILRCVPISNHLYFYWYRQILGQKVEFLVSFYNNEISEKSEIFDDQFSVERPDGSNFTLKIRSTKLEDSAMYFCASGVTPPTYEQYFGPGTRLTVT.